This T cell receptor (beta chain) derives from a study of T cell responses to AZD1222 COVID-19 vaccine. Whole-study findings and limits: Spike-specific TCR breadth and depth were elevated following two AZD1222 doses. Vaccine-associated CD4 TCRs ranged over spike, dominating at 160-218 and 743-854.

The repertoire was sequenced with immunoSEQ multiplex PCR; TCRdb's copy has only in-frame clones and lacks some. This sample has 190,000 or so clones, with approximately 90% found just once. The length of the CDR3 is 14 residues. Trimming pared 8 bases from V and 5 bases from J, leaving 16 bases between. The germline CDR1 and CDR2 sequences are SGHAT and FQNNGV. As to this clone: As yet, its antigen is unknown.

The source is an adult who received the AZD1222 COVID-19 vaccine. This chain connects TRBV11-2 to TRBJ2-1; tentatively, D is TRBD2 (6 bases). Sample: peripheral blood, taken 28 days after the second AZD1222 dose. The CDR3 DNA reads as TGTGCCAGCTTACACGGGGGAAAGGACAATGAGCAGTTCTTC. Encoded protein: CASLHGGKDNEQFF. The full variable domain, with the rest looked up from reference TRBV11-2 and TRBJ2-1, is EAGVAQSPRYKIIEKRQSVAFWCNPISGHATLYWYQQILGQGPKLLIQFQNNGVVDDSQLPKDRFSAERLKGVDSTLKIQPAKLEDSAVYLCASLHGGKDNEQFFGPGTRLTVL.